The rows below give T cell receptor beta chains drawn from one sample of a study of blood T cell repertoires in COVID-19. The repertoire was sequenced with immunoSEQ multiplex PCR; TCRdb's copy has only in-frame clones and lacks some. The table has under 200,000 clones, about 80% seen once. The material sequenced was PBMCs or T cells enriched from blood (not recorded which). These receptors all stem from a woman in her sixties or seventies in a cohort exposed to, infected with or recovered from COVID-19 (not recorded which). Both conserved end residues are part of each CDR3.

TRBV5-4,TRBJ2-3,CASLGQGGDTQYF
TRBV2,TRBJ2-2,CASSEYTPEDTGELFF
TRBV11-3,TRBJ2-1,CASSLGVGTSGIGEQFF
TRBV5-4,TRBJ2-2,CASSPNLGGTGELFF
TRBV5-1,TRBJ2-3,CASSSSAAGTDTQYF
TRBV5-1,TRBJ2-1,CASSLQALYNEQFF
TRBV5-1,TRBJ1-5,CASSLGTGGDQPQHF
TRBV19,TRBJ1-2,CASSIFWTGGDYGYTF
TRBV2,TRBJ1-2,CASSGTGDDYGYTF
TRBV4-3,TRBJ2-7,CASSQDYGLAGAGQYF
TRBV5-8,TRBJ1-4,CASSPWSAGGEKLFF
TRBV5-1,TRBJ1-2,CASSLGDRDYGYTF
TRBV25-1,TRBJ1-2,CASSELASGF
TRBV5-8,TRBJ1-1,CASSLVGALNTEAFF
TRBV9,TRBJ1-4,CARQRHPNEKLFF
TRBV12-3/TRBV12-4,TRBJ1-6,CASTLTGFAPLHF
TRBV29-1,TRBJ2-1,CSVASFANEQFF
TRBV4-1,TRBJ2-7,CASSQALIREQYF
TRBV3-1/TRBV3-2,TRBJ1-6,CASSPYTQDSPLHF
TRBV7-9,TRBJ1-2,CASSSPPGRPGVGYTF
TRBV29-1,TRBJ2-3,CSVEDGGDTQYF
TRBV19,TRBJ1-2,CASTPGGLPSPGYTF
TRBV5-8,TRBJ1-1,CASSLSLGRLNTEAFF
TRBV19,TRBJ1-5,CASSIGTVSNQPQHF
TRBV27,TRBJ2-1,CASSEFNEQFF
TRBV2,TRBJ2-7,CASSPGTSAGEQYF
TRBV2,TRBJ2-5,CASQGWTSRTQETQYF
TRBV5-6,TRBJ1-3,CASSTTQDSGNTIYF
TRBV4-2,TRBJ2-7,CASSQGPGTSGRTYEQYF
TRBV12-3/TRBV12-4,TRBJ2-2,CASSQFPGELFF
TRBV7-9,TRBJ2-7,CASSLRSLASGTYEQYF
TRBV12-5,TRBJ2-3,CASGLVPTFRAGARGGDTQYF
TRBV5-4,TRBJ2-2,CASSLAGTGHGELFF
TRBV5-6,TRBJ2-2,CASSPAGGMTGELFF
TRBV20-1,TRBJ2-6,CSASGSVSGANVLTF
TRBV18,TRBJ1-5,CASHHGGNQPQHF
TRBV12-5,TRBJ2-7,CASGSDSQSSYEQYF